The text below deals with one TCR beta chain. In Seattle, patients joined the study during active infection and were tracked longitudinally. This sample is part of a study of blood T cell repertoires in COVID-19. The overall study: From the United States, Italy and Spain came samples of acute and convalescent COVID-19. Sources were T cells, B-cell-depleted T cells, or PBMCs; the material itself was cDNA or gDNA.

The table came from immunoSEQ multiplex PCR; TCRdb's copy has only in-frame clones and leaves some out. The table records over 70,000 clones, roughly 87% of them present only once. Sequencing was performed on peripheral blood. The TCR comes from a man aged 18 to 30 with COVID-19, enrolled during active disease.

The CDR3 DNA follows: TGCGCCAGCAGCTTGGGGGGCAGGGTAGGAAGAACTGAAGCTTTCTTT. It yields the protein CASSLGGRVGRTEAFF. V and J are TRBV5-1 and TRBJ1-1; a weak D match, TRBD1 (5 bases). V lost 0 bases and J 5 bases, leaving 17 bases between the germline ends. The CDR3 loop spans 16 amino acids. CDR1 and CDR2 from the germline V gene are SGHRS and YFSETQ.